The table lists the clone carrying this T cell receptor (beta chain) with many counts. Its antigen is unidentified. The sample originates from a study of breast tumors, draining lymph nodes, adjacent tissues. Study findings and constraints: Luminal-like breast cancer showed significantly greater tumor-nontumor repertoire similarity than basal-like breast cancer did. Tumor TCR diversity was below lymph nodes but above nontumor tissue. Tumor T cell lymph node origin was a supported hypothesis, not proven. Data fit most tumor T cells coming from lymph node, expanding in tumor.

The lymph nodes were axillary draining lymph nodes from breast cancer patients. The trim removed 4 bases at V and 3 bases at J, leaving 10 bases unmatched. The germline V gene has CDR1 SEHNR and CDR2 FQNEAQ (reference sequence). CDR3 length equals 16 residues. MiXCR, applied by TCRdb to the multiplex PCR reads, yields one record per CDR3 protein. The sample has 100,000 to 150,000 distinct CDR3 sequences, around 20% seen once; the top ten hold around 3.5%. The V call is TRBV7-9, the J call TRBJ2-5; 8 nucleotides align to TRBD1. Sequenced material: axillary lymph node tissue. The clonotype originates from a female donor with breast cancer. Some clones in this sample may be carry-over from other donors' samples. The CDR3 protein is CASSSRTGLGKETQYF. The CDR3 DNA reads TGTGCCAGCAGCTCAAGGACAGGGCTGGGAAAAGAGACCCAGTACTTC.